The TCR beta chain described here comes from a study of blood T cell repertoires in COVID-19. Background on the study: Specimens from acute and convalescent COVID-19 originated in the United States, Italy and Spain. PBMCs, B-cell-depleted T cells, or T cells provided the cDNA or gDNA that made up the material.

The CDR3 spans 16 residues. The germline CDR1 and CDR2 sequences are SGHRS and YFSETQ. Trimming cost V 4 bases and J 0 bases, with 13 bases left between them. As processed by the authors: Quantification of nucleated cells was approximated via reference gene primer amplification. Repertoires were generated with immunoSEQ multiplex PCR, while TCRdb's copy carries only in-frame clones and drops some. From that table come the V and J calls and clone size; the DNA was used to work out D and trimming. The repertoire consists of roughly 120,000 clones, with 60% to 85% occurring once and the leading ten covering about 6.6%.

The chain uses TRBV5-1 and TRBJ1-4, with D uncertain. This TCR came from a man between 65 and 85 years old with acute or convalescent COVID-19. Sequenced: peripheral blood. CDR3 loop: CASSLRVTATNEKLFF. DNA for the CDR3: TGCGCCAGCAGCCTGCGGGTCACTGCAACTAATGAAAAACTGTTTTTT.